This TCR beta chain was recorded in a study of blood T cell repertoires in COVID-19. The germline CDR1 and CDR2 sequences are SGDLS and YYNGEE. The CDR3 extends over 13 amino acids. Deletions cut 4 bases from V and 6 bases from J, with 10 bases between. Measured with immunoSEQ multiplex PCR; TCRdb has only the in-frame clones, and not every one. Of tens of thousands of clones listed, around 87% are singletons. Sequencing was carried out using peripheral blood. The source is a man between 50 and 59 years old with active COVID-19. The rearrangement uses TRBV9 and TRBJ2-2; D is perhaps TRBD2 (6 bases). This CDR3 reads CASSSRESGELFF. The CDR3 coding sequence is TGTGCCAGCAGCTCCCGGGAGTCCGGGGAGCTGTTTTTT.